The clone carrying this TCR beta chain has a handful of counts. Its matching antigen is unknown. Both 60 Vbeta primers and 13 Jbeta primers went into the PCR. In the study's own analysis: Around 11 million of 65 million to 95 million unique TCR beta chains were shared, per a later count. The data were produced by immunoSEQ multiplex PCR, yet TCRdb's version contains in-frame clones alone and is incomplete. V and J calls and clone size are as listed in that table; D and trimming were resolved from the DNA. The sample includes about 84,000 clones, more than 50% of them seen just once. These data come from a study of cytomegalovirus exposure and HLA in healthy donors. Study overall: Among the approximately 400 genotyped donors, 70% to 90% were placed in the Caucasian-associated ancestry cluster. Study-wide results and limits: A highly shared variant cluster was judged a likely technical artifact.

The CDR3 totals 14 residues. The germline CDR1 and CDR2 sequences are SGDLS and YYNGEE. Trimming pared 4 bases from V and 1 base from J, leaving 11 bases between. The sequenced sample was PBMCs. The receptor was isolated from a middle-aged woman in good health and CMV-seropositive. The genes are TRBV9 and TRBJ1-1, with D hard to call. The CDR3 protein is CASSQGGKNTEAFF. In DNA, the CDR3 is TGTGCCAGCAGCCAAGGAGGGAAGAACACTGAAGCTTTCTTT.